This T cell receptor beta chain was recovered during a study of HIV-infected patients and healthy controls. Study-wide results and caveats: CMV-associated CDR3s mostly grew nonsignificantly during therapy, while HIV-associated CDR3s declined significantly. Size-matching overweighted rare events from HIV-infected data when comparing patients with controls.

500 ng RNA was reverse transcribed with alpha and beta constant-region primers. Alpha and beta chain libraries were made separately by chain-specific third strand synthesis with multiplexing indices. A 5' RACE adapter with a random hexamer and the SP2 primer site was joined to cDNA. MiXCR, applied by TCRdb to the 5' RACE reads, yields one record per CDR3 protein. The data show about 9,700 distinct CDR3 sequences, roughly 8% seen once. No cell fractionation was done, so the repertoire covers all unsorted peripheral blood T cells. This clonotype has ten or more counts. Its antigen remains unknown. This CDR3 contains 14 residues. Trimming shortened V by 3 bases and J by 0 bases, and 7 bases separated the two germline ends. In germline, CDR1 is SNHLY, CDR2 FYNNEI.

The sample comprised blood. This receptor was obtained from an adult in good health. This chain links TRBV2 with TRBJ2-3; unclear D gene. CDR3: CASSEAVSTDTQYF. DNA for the CDR3: TGTGCCAGCAGTGAGGCGGTTAGCACAGATACGCAGTATTTT.